This TCR beta chain was recovered during a study of glioma-infiltrating T cells. The iRepertoire nested amplicon-rescue multiplex PCR amplified TCR alpha and beta CDR3s from RNA. One-step reverse transcription and amplification started from about 100-400 ng of tissue mRNA or PBMC total RNA. TCRdb reprocessed the multiplex PCR reads with MiXCR, giving one entry per CDR3 protein. This repertoire shows about 400,000 distinct CDR3 sequences, 35% to 45% found once; its top ten account for 12%. On this clonotype itself: Its specificity is not known. Germline is not matched at one junction end, which may reflect a read error.

Study-wide results and limits: Non-neoplastic patients had below-expected tissue-blood divergence, while all gliomas exceeded expectation.

The CDR3 is 16 residues long. Per the germline V gene, CDR1 is SGHKS and CDR2 is YYEKEE (reference sequence). The clonotype comes from a human donor with low-grade glioma or glioblastoma, undergoing nonglioma brain surgery, or in good health (not recorded which). The V call is TRBV5-5, the J call TRBJ2-1, with TRBD2 matching over 8 bases. The sample taken for sequencing was glioma tissue, nonneoplastic brain tissue, or PBMCs (not recorded which). In DNA, the CDR3 is TGTGCCAGCAGCAATGGACTAGCCTCGGCCTACAATGAGAAGTTCTTC. This translates into CASSNGLASAYNEKFF. The whole variable domain, filled in from reference TRBV5-5 and TRBJ2-1, reads DAGVTQSPTHLIKTRGQQVTLRCSPISGHKSVSWYQQVLGQGPQFIFQYYEKEERGRGNFPDRFSARQFPNYSSELNVNALLLGDSALYLCASSNGLASAYNEKFFGPGTRLTVL.